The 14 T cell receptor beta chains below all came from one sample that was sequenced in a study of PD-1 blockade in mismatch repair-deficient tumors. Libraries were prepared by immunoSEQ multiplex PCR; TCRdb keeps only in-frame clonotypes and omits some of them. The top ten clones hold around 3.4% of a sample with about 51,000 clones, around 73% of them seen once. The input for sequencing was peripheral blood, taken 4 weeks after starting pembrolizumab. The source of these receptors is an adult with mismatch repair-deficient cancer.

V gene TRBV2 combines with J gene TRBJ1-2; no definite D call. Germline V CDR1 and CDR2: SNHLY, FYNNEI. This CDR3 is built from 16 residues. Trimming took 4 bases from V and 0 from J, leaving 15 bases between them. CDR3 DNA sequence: TGTGCCAGCAGTGGTAGTCGCGCTGGAGCTAACTATGGCTACACCTTC. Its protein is CASSGSRAGANYGYTF.

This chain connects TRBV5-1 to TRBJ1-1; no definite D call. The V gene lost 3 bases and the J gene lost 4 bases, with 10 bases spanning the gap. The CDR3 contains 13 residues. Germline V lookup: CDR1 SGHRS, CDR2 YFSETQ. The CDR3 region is CASSYGSGTEAFF. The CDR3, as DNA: TGCGCCAGCAGCTACGGATCAGGCACTGAAGCTTTCTTT.

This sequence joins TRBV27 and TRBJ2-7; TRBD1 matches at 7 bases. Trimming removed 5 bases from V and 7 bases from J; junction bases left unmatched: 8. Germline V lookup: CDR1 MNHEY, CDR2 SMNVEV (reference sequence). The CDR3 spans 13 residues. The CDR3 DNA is TGTGCCAGCAGTCCGACACAGGGGAATGAGCAGTACTTC. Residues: CASSPTQGNEQYF.

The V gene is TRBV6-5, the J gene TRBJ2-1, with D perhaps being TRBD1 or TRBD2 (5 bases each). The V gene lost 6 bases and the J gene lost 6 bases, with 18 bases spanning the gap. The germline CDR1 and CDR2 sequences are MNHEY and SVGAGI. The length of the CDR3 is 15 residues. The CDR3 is CASRKGSSDGNEQFF. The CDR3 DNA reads TGTGCCAGCAGAAAGGGGAGTAGCGATGGCAATGAGCAGTTCTTC.

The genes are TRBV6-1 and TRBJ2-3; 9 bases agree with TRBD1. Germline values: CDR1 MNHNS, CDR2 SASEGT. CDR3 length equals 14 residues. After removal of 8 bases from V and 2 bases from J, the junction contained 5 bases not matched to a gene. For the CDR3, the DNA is TGTGCCAGCGTCCGGGACAGGGACACAGATACGCAGTATTTT. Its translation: CASVRDRDTDTQYF.

CDR3 nucleotide sequence: TGTGCCAGCAGTTTATTGAACACTGAAGCTTTCTTT. This sequence encodes CASSLLNTEAFF. This sequence joins TRBV28 and TRBJ1-1; the D is unclear. The CDR3 sequence is 12 residues long. Per germline, CDR1 MDHEN and CDR2 SYDVKM. The V end lost 1 base, the J end lost 0 bases, and 0 bases lay between the germline ends.

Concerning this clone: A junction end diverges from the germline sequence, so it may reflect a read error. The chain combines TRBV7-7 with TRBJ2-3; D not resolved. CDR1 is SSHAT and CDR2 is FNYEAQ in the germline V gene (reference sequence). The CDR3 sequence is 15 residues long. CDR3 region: CASSFSSVSTDTQYF. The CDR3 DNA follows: TGTGCTAGCAGCTTTAGCAGTGTGAGCACAGATACGCAGTATTTT.

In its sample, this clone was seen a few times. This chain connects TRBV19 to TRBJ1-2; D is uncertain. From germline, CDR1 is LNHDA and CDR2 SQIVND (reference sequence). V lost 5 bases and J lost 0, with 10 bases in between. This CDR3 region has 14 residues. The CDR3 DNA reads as TGTGCCAGTAGTTCGGCTGGGGCTAACTATGGCTACACCTTC. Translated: CASSSAGANYGYTF.

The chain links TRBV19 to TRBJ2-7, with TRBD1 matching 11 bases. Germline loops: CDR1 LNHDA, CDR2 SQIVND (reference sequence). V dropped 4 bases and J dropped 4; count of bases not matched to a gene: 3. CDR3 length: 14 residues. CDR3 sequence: CASSKGDRGYEQYF. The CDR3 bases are TGTGCCAGTAGTAAGGGGGACAGGGGGTACGAGCAGTACTTC. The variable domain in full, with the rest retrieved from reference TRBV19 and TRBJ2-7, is DGGITQSPKYLFRKEGQNVTLSCEQNLNHDAMYWYRQDPGQGLRLIYYSQIVNDFQKGDIAEGYSVSREKKESFPLTVTSAQKNPTAFYLCASSKGDRGYEQYFGPGTRLTVT.

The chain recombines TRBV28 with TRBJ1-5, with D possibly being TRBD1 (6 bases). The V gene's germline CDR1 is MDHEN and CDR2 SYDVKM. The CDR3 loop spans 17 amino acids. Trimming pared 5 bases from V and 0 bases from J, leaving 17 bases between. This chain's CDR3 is CASSPPTGMSSNQPQHF. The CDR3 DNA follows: TGTGCCAGCAGTCCACCCACAGGGATGAGTAGCAATCAGCCCCAGCATTTT.

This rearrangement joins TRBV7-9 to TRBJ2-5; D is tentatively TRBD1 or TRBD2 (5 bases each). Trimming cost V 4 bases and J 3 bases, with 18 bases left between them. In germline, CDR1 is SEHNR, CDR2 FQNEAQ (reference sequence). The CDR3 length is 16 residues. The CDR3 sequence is CASSSSQVGPKETQYF. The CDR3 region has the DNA TGTGCCAGCAGCTCATCGCAGGTGGGACCTAAAGAGACCCAGTACTTC.

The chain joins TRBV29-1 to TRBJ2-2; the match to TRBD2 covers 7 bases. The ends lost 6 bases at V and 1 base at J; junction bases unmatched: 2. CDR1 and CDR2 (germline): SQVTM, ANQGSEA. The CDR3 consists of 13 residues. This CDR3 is CSVAGRNTGELFF. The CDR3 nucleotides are TGCAGCGTAGCGGGGCGGAACACCGGGGAGCTGTTTTTT.

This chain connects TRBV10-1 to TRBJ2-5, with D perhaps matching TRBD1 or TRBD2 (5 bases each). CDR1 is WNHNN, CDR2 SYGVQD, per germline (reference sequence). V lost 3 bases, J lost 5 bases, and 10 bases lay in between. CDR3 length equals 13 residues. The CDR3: CASSDTGGETQYF. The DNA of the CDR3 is TGCGCCAGCAGTGATACAGGCGGGGAGACCCAGTACTTC.

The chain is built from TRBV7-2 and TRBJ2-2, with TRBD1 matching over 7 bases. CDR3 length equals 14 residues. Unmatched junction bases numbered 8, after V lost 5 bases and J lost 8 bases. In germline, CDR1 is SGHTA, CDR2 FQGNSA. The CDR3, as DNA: TGTGCCAGCAGCGGCAGACAGGGTACGGGGGAGCTGTTTTTT. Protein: CASSGRQGTGELFF.